These 32 T cell receptor beta chains originate from one sample sequenced in a study of blood T cell repertoires in COVID-19. Sequencing was performed with immunoSEQ multiplex PCR; in TCRdb, only in-frame clones are kept and a portion is missing. The sample has hundreds of thousands of clones, roughly three quarters seen once. The sequencing input was peripheral blood. The receptors derive from a woman aged 35 to 49 with active or convalescent COVID-19.

This chain connects TRBV29-1 to TRBJ1-1; maybe TRBD1 (5 bases). V was clipped by 8 bases and J by 1 base, with 17 bases between them. This CDR3 is built from 14 residues. Per the germline V gene, CDR1 is SQVTM and CDR2 is ANQGSEA. The CDR3 is CSWQNTGGNTEAFF. In DNA form, the CDR3 reads TGCAGCTGGCAGAACACGGGGGGGAACACTGAAGCTTTCTTT.

The V gene is TRBV9, the J gene TRBJ1-1; weak D call: TRBD1 (5 bases). Germline V lookup: CDR1 SGDLS, CDR2 YYNGEE. The CDR3 has 15 residues. The V gene lost 0 bases and the J gene lost 4 bases, with 13 bases spanning the gap. The CDR3 bases are TGTGCCAGCAGCGTAGCGGGGGACGGAGGCACTGAAGCTTTCTTT. This codes for CASSVAGDGGTEAFF.

This chain joins TRBV2 and TRBJ2-1, with 8 positions matching TRBD2. Germline trimming cut 2 bases from V and 7 bases from J; bases unmatched to any gene: 10. Germline CDR1 is SNHLY and CDR2 is FYNNEI. The CDR3 consists of 16 residues. CDR3: CASSETPAGAWNEQFF. The CDR3 DNA reads TGTGCCAGCAGTGAAACCCCAGCGGGGGCCTGGAATGAGCAGTTCTTC.

In its sample, this clone was seen a few times. V and J are TRBV19 and TRBJ2-1; 10 bases are a match to TRBD1. This CDR3 has 16 residues. Unmatched junction bases numbered 11, after V lost 6 bases and J lost 6 bases. Germline values: CDR1 LNHDA, CDR2 SQIVND (reference sequence). CDR3 nucleotide sequence: TGTGCCAGTAGCGACCCGGGACAGGGGAGCTTCAATGAGCAGTTCTTC. It specifies CASSDPGQGSFNEQFF.

This clone was recorded once. The rearrangement joins TRBV2 to TRBJ2-7; D gene uncertain. The V gene's germline CDR1 is SNHLY and CDR2 FYNNEI. V shed 5 bases and J shed 4 bases, with 6 bases lying between them. The CDR3 spans 11 residues. The CDR3 loop reads CASSYQYEQYF. The CDR3 bases are TGTGCCAGCAGTTATCAGTACGAGCAGTACTTC.

This clone was counted a single time. The chain recombines TRBV4-2 with TRBJ2-7; TRBD2 aligns across 7 bases. The length of the CDR3 is 17 residues. Trimming cost V 4 bases and J 3 bases; bases outside gene matches: 15. Looked up from germline, CDR1 is LGHNA and CDR2 is YNFKEQ. This CDR3 is CASSPRPLAGEGYEQYF. The CDR3 DNA reads TGTGCCAGCAGCCCCCGACCGTTGGCGGGGGAGGGCTACGAGCAGTACTTC.

The chain uses TRBV6-5 and TRBJ2-1; a possible D gene is TRBD2 (6 bases). This CDR3 is 12 amino acids long. V shed 7 bases and J shed 6 bases, with 10 bases lying between them. CDR1 is MNHEY and CDR2 is SVGAGI in the germline V gene. CDR3 in DNA: TGTGCCAGCACCCTTAGCGGCAATGAGCAGTTCTTC. This sequence encodes CASTLSGNEQFF.

This clone was seen just once. The chain employs TRBV6-5 and TRBJ1-1, with a possible D match to TRBD1 (5 bases). CDR1 is MNHEY, CDR2 SVGAGI, per germline. The V gene lost 8 bases and the J gene lost 5 bases, with 15 bases spanning the gap. The CDR3 consists of 13 residues. CDR3 DNA: TGTGCCAGCTCGGGGGTATTAGAAACTGAAGCTTTCTTT. This gives the protein CASSGVLETEAFF.

J is TRBJ1-2 and V is TRBV19, with TRBD1 matching over 8 bases. The V gene end was trimmed by 6 bases and the J gene end by 7 bases; junction bases not matched to a gene: 1. The CDR3 has 11 residues. Germline V lookup: CDR1 LNHDA, CDR2 SQIVND (reference sequence). As DNA, the CDR3 is TGTGCCAGTAGCAGGGGGCCTGGCTACACCTTC. Translated, it gives CASSRGPGYTF.

The chain recombines TRBV12-3 or TRBV12-4 with TRBJ2-2; D perhaps matches TRBD2 (6 bases). V dropped 10 bases and J dropped 4 bases, with 7 bases sitting between them. The CDR3 sequence is 11 residues long. The DNA of the CDR3 is TGTGCCACGGAGGGCACCGGGGAGCTGTTTTTT. Its translation is CATEGTGELFF.

The V gene is TRBV28, the J gene TRBJ2-7; D perhaps matches TRBD1 (5 bases). The CDR3 consists of 14 residues. Germline V gene lookup returns CDR1 MDHEN and CDR2 SYDVKM. V was clipped by 6 bases and J by 0 bases, with 12 bases between them. CDR3 sequence reads: CASSRVRDSYEQYV. Written as DNA, the CDR3 is TGTGCCAGCAGCCGAGTCAGGGACTCCTACGAGCAGTACGTC.

J is TRBJ1-1 and V is TRBV21-1; the table names TRBD1, a call not compared with the DNA. TRBV21-1 is labeled a pseudogene. This CDR3 is built from 14 residues. The chain's CDR3 is CASSPGGSRPEAFF. CDR3 coding DNA: TGTGCCAGCAGTCCAGGGGGCAGCCGCCCTGAAGCTTTCTTT.

The rearrangement joins TRBV28 to TRBJ1-5, with D hard to call. Per germline, CDR1 MDHEN and CDR2 SYDVKM. The germline V and J ends were trimmed by 3 bases and 0 bases, with 9 bases remaining between them. CDR3 length: 15 residues. The CDR3 DNA reads TGTGCCAGCAGTTTGATACAGACTAGCAATCAGCCCCAGCATTTT. Encoded protein: CASSLIQTSNQPQHF.

This chain uses TRBV28 with TRBJ2-3; D gene uncertain. V was cut by 4 bases and J by 4 bases, with 6 bases left in between. This CDR3 spans 12 amino acids. Germline CDR1 and CDR2: MDHEN and SYDVKM. This chain's CDR3 is CASSYLADTQYF. CDR3 in DNA: TGTGCCAGCAGTTACTTGGCAGATACGCAGTATTTT.

The J gene is TRBJ2-3, the V gene TRBV5-1; 7 bases match TRBD1. The CDR3 length is 16 residues. V gave up 5 bases and J gave up 1 base; unmatched junction bases: 10. CDR1 SGHRS and CDR2 YFSETQ come from the germline V gene. The CDR3 loop is CASSSYEGAGTDTQYF. CDR3 coding DNA: TGCGCCAGCAGTTCATACGAGGGGGCGGGCACAGATACGCAGTATTTT.

This clone was seen a single time. This chain uses TRBV7-9 with TRBJ2-2; D might be TRBD2 (5 bases). Trimming shortened V by 8 bases and J by 1 base, and 14 bases separated the two germline ends. The V gene's germline CDR1 is SEHNR and CDR2 FQNEAQ (reference sequence). This CDR3 spans 15 amino acids. The CDR3 DNA sequence: TGTGCCAGCGATAGTGACGGACTGAACACCGGGGAGCTGTTTTTT. Amino acid sequence: CASDSDGLNTGELFF.

V and J are TRBV19 and TRBJ1-6; 11 positions match TRBD1. Per germline, CDR1 LNHDA and CDR2 SQIVND (reference sequence). The length of the CDR3 is 16 residues. V lost 5 bases, J lost 6 bases, and 6 bases stayed unmatched. This CDR3 is CASSQSGTGGNSPLHF. The CDR3 bases are TGTGCCAGTAGTCAGTCCGGGACAGGGGGTAATTCACCCCTCCACTTT.

The J gene is TRBJ2-3, the V gene TRBV19; 10 bases line up with TRBD2. The CDR3 spans 18 residues. V dropped 0 bases and J dropped 5; count of bases not matched to a gene: 11. Germline CDR1 is LNHDA and CDR2 is SQIVND (reference sequence). The CDR3 region has the DNA TGTGCCAGTAGTATAGATCGAACCAGCGGGGGGGGCCAAGATACGCAGTATTTT. Encoded protein: CASSIDRTSGGGQDTQYF. Together with reference TRBV19 and TRBJ2-3, the CDR3 gives the full variable domain: DGGITQSPKYLFRKEGQNVTLSCEQNLNHDAMYWYRQDPGQGLRLIYYSQIVNDFQKGDIAEGYSVSREKKESFPLTVTSAQKNPTAFYLCASSIDRTSGGGQDTQYFGPGTRLTVL.

The J gene is TRBJ1-3, the V gene TRBV5-1, with 7 bases matching TRBD1. Germline-derived CDR1 and CDR2 are SGHRS and YFSETQ. The V segment lost 5 bases and the J segment 2 bases; nucleotides outside the gene matches: 1. CDR3 length: 13 amino acids. The CDR3 nucleotides are TGCGCCAGCAGGACAGGGCCTGGAAACACCATATATTTT. Protein: CASRTGPGNTIYF.

Here the CDR3 reads CASSLEGYEQYF. The CDR3 DNA reads as TGTGCCAGCAGTTTAGAGGGGTACGAGCAGTACTTC. The V call is TRBV12-3 or TRBV12-4, the J call TRBJ2-7, with D possibly TRBD1 on 5 matching bases. Trimming took off 1 base at V and 4 bases at J, with 5 bases between the two ends. CDR3 length: 12 residues.

This rearrangement joins TRBV5-1 to TRBJ2-3; D perhaps matches TRBD1 (6 bases). The CDR3 has 14 amino acids. Between the trimmed V and J ends, which lost 3 bases and 0 bases, there was a span of 8 bases. Germline CDR1 reads SGHRS; CDR2 reads YFSETQ. The CDR3 is CASSSGVSTDTQYF. CDR3 DNA: TGCGCCAGCAGCTCAGGGGTTAGCACAGATACGCAGTATTTT.

This chain connects TRBV5-1 to TRBJ1-1, with 9 bases fitting TRBD1. J was trimmed by 1 base and V by 7 bases; bases with no gene match: 5. This CDR3 spans 14 amino acids. Germline CDR1 is SGHRS and CDR2 is YFSETQ. The CDR3 bases are TGCGCCAGCGGGACAGGGCAAGGGAACACTGAAGCTTTCTTT. Amino acid sequence: CASGTGQGNTEAFF.

The chain carries TRBV19 and TRBJ2-1; 14 bases align to TRBD2. Germline lookup yields CDR1 LNHDA and CDR2 SQIVND (reference sequence). V was pared by 5 bases and J by 6 bases, with 6 bases of the junction left unmatched. This CDR3 has 16 residues. The CDR3 loop is CASSPWTSGGSNEQFF. The CDR3 DNA reads as TGTGCCAGTAGTCCCTGGACTAGCGGGGGGAGCAATGAGCAGTTCTTC. The full variable domain, completed using reference TRBV19 and TRBJ2-1, is DGGITQSPKYLFRKEGQNVTLSCEQNLNHDAMYWYRQDPGQGLRLIYYSQIVNDFQKGDIAEGYSVSREKKESFPLTVTSAQKNPTAFYLCASSPWTSGGSNEQFFGPGTRLTVL.

This clone occurred a few times. This rearrangement joins TRBV5-1 to TRBJ2-7; 7 nucleotides match TRBD1. Germline CDR1 SGHRS, CDR2 YFSETQ. Germline trimming cut 1 base from V and 6 bases from J; bases unmatched to any gene: 7. The CDR3 totals 14 residues. DNA of the CDR3: TGCGCCAGCAGCTTGCAGGGGGAAACGCGCGAGCAGTACTTC. Its protein is CASSLQGETREQYF.

The J gene is TRBJ1-6, the V gene TRBV6-6; 9 nucleotides align to TRBD1. Germline lookup yields CDR1 MNHNY and CDR2 SVGAGI (reference sequence). The CDR3 extends over 16 amino acids. Trimming at V came to 6 bases and at J to 5 bases, leaving 8 bases not matched to a gene. Here the CDR3 reads CASRRGQGRNNSPLHF. For the CDR3, the DNA is TGTGCCAGCAGACGTGGACAGGGGCGGAATAATTCACCCCTCCACTTT.

This clone appeared a few times. The CDR3 spells CASSQLGQGASGYTF. CDR3 DNA: TGTGCCAGCAGCCAACTAGGACAGGGGGCGTCGGGCTACACCTTC. The gene calls are TRBV9 and TRBJ1-2; 11 bases align to TRBD1. The germline CDR1 and CDR2 sequences are SGDLS and YYNGEE. This CDR3 has 15 residues. Trimming removed 4 bases from V and 8 bases from J; junction bases left unmatched: 10.

This chain links TRBV5-1 with TRBJ2-7; 8 bases are shared with TRBD2. With 4 bases clipped from V and 2 bases from J, the junction kept 14 bases outside the gene matches. This CDR3 region has 17 residues. Germline V gene data show CDR1 as SGHRS and CDR2 as YFSETQ. CDR3 sequence: CASSTGLAGGPAYEQYF. The CDR3 bases are TGCGCCAGCAGCACCGGACTGGCGGGGGGCCCGGCCTACGAGCAGTACTTC.

The chain couples TRBV7-2 to TRBJ2-6; D unclear. The germline CDR1 and CDR2 sequences are SGHTA and FQGNSA. Between the trimmed V and J ends, which lost 0 bases and 2 bases, there was a span of 5 bases. The CDR3 covers 15 residues. The CDR3 protein is CASSLASAGANVLTF. DNA for the CDR3: TGTGCCAGCAGCTTAGCCAGCGCTGGGGCCAACGTCCTGACTTTC.

The chain couples TRBV7-9 to TRBJ1-2, with D tentatively TRBD1 (5 bases). CDR1 is SEHNR, CDR2 FQNEAQ, per germline (reference sequence). V lost 1 base and J 5 bases, leaving 11 bases between the germline ends. This CDR3 contains 14 residues. The CDR3 loop reads CASSLEGEGYGYTF. For the CDR3, the DNA is TGTGCCAGCAGCTTAGAAGGGGAAGGGTATGGCTACACCTTC.

The V call is TRBV5-1, the J call TRBJ2-3; the match to TRBD1 covers 9 bases. The CDR3 consists of 14 residues. Unmatched junction bases numbered 2, after V lost 3 bases and J lost 3 bases. The V gene's germline CDR1 is SGHRS and CDR2 YFSETQ. The CDR3 loop reads CASSSGTGTDTQYF. The DNA of the CDR3 is TGCGCCAGCAGCTCCGGGACAGGGACAGATACGCAGTATTTT.

The rearrangement uses TRBV30 and TRBJ1-1; the match to TRBD1 covers 7 bases. The V gene end was trimmed by 3 bases and the J gene end by 8 bases; junction bases not matched to a gene: 3. Germline CDR1 and CDR2: GTSNPN and SVGIG (reference sequence). CDR3 length: 11 amino acids. DNA of the CDR3: TGTGCCTGGAGGTACAGGGGAGAAGCTTTCTTT. Its translation: CAWRYRGEAFF.

This clone was picked up a small number of times. The CDR3 spells CASSLLQGPGEAFF. The DNA for the CDR3 is TGTGCCAGCAGCTTATTACAGGGTCCTGGGGAAGCTTTCTTT. The chain employs TRBV7-9 and TRBJ1-1; TRBD1 might be the D (6 bases). Germline V gene data show CDR1 as SEHNR and CDR2 as FQNEAQ (reference sequence). The CDR3 consists of 14 residues. V shed 2 bases and J shed 8 bases, with 15 bases lying between them.